The 26 T cell receptor beta chains listed next were all sequenced from one sample in a study of T cell clonality in common variable immunodeficiency. The table came from immunoSEQ multiplex PCR; TCRdb's copy has only in-frame clones and leaves some out. The sample presents 40,000 to 45,000 clones, none singletons. The sample comprised peripheral blood mononuclear cells. The receptors stem from a person aged 18 to 75 in good health.

Of note for this clone: The read is 3 residues too short to cover the CDR3 end, so that end is filled in from the germline J gene. The V call is TRBV5-1, the J call TRBJ2-5, with 8 bases that match TRBD1. The CDR3 is made up of 16 amino acids. CDR1 SGHRS and CDR2 YFSETQ come from the germline V gene. Trimming at V came to 1 base and at J to 4 bases, leaving 9 bases not matched to a gene. The CDR3 sequence is CASSLYPDRALETQYF. CDR3 DNA, as far as it was read: TGCGCCAGCAGCTTGTATCCGGACAGGGCGTTAGAGACC. The variable domain in full, completed from reference TRBV5-1 and TRBJ2-5, reads KAGVTQTPRYLIKTRGQQVTLSCSPISGHRSVSWYQQTPGQGLQFLFEYFSETQRNKGNFPGRFSGRQFSNSRSEMNVSTLELGDSALYLCASSLYPDRALETQYFGPGTRLLVL.

This clone was counted many times. Sequencing ends 3 residues short of the CDR3 end; the germline J gene provides the rest. The gene calls are TRBV29-1 and TRBJ2-1, with TRBD2 identical over 7 bases. Per the germline V gene, CDR1 is SQVTM and CDR2 is ANQGSEA. The CDR3 is 16 residues long. The V and J ends lost 7 bases and 4 bases, in that order; junction bases with no gene match: 16. CDR3 DNA, as far as it was read: TGCAGCGCTGGCCTTATACGGGGGGACGCTTACAATGAG. Protein product: CSAGLIRGDAYNE. The full CDR3 protein reads CSAGLIRGDAYNEQFF.

Of note for this clone: The read stops 3 residues short of the end of the CDR3; the missing end is completed from the germline J gene. The chain recombines TRBV7-6 with TRBJ2-7; D uncertain. CDR1 SGHVS and CDR2 FNYEAQ come from the germline V gene. Trimming cost V 3 bases and J 4 bases, with 13 bases left between them. This CDR3 has 14 residues. CDR3 DNA (partial): TGTGCCAGCAGCTTGAATTCCTACTTTTACGAG. The encoded protein is CASSLNSYFYE. The entire CDR3 is CASSLNSYFYEQYF.

This clone was observed at least ten times. The read ends 3 residues shy of where the CDR3 ends; the end is completed using the germline J gene. V is TRBV20-1 and J is TRBJ1-2; 9 bases align to TRBD1. This CDR3 contains 17 residues. Germline CDR1 and CDR2: DFQATT and SNEGSKA (reference sequence). Germline trimming cut 2 bases from V and 0 bases from J; bases unmatched to any gene: 10. The DNA read from the CDR3 is TGCAGTGCTAGACTAAACGGACAGGGGCTCGCTAACTATGGC. Its translation: CSARLNGQGLANYG. The CDR3 in full is CSARLNGQGLANYGYTF.

There are many counts of this clone. The CDR3 end falls 3 residues outside the read, so it is completed with the germline J gene. This rearrangement joins TRBV11-2 to TRBJ1-1; no reliable D call. V was shortened by 2 bases and J by 0 bases, with 10 bases between the two germline ends. CDR1 is SGHAT, CDR2 FQNNGV, per germline. This CDR3 has 15 amino acids. CDR3 sequence: CASSLIRRLNTEAFF. The covered CDR3 bases are TGTGCCAGCAGCTTAATCCGGCGGTTGAACACTGAA.

This clone was counted ten times or more. The read is 3 residues too short to cover the CDR3 end, so that end is filled in from the germline J gene. The chain couples TRBV5-1 to TRBJ1-1; TRBD1 is a possible D gene (6 bases). Germline V lookup: CDR1 SGHRS, CDR2 YFSETQ. The ends were cut back, 10 bases at V and 3 bases at J, with 16 bases in the middle. The CDR3 runs to 13 residues. The CDR3 loop reads CASMEQGYTEAFF. Incomplete CDR3 DNA: TGCGCCTCCATGGAACAGGGTTACACTGAA.

This clone appeared many times. From the germline J gene comes the end of the CDR3, since the read stops 3 residues before it. The V and J genes are TRBV20-1 and TRBJ1-2; a weak D match, TRBD1 (6 bases). The CDR3 has 12 residues. Germline CDR1 and CDR2: DFQATT and SNEGSKA (reference sequence). The sequenced CDR3 bases are TGCAGTGCAGAGGCAGGGGTGGAGGGC. It is translated as CSAEAGVEG. In full, the CDR3 reads CSAEAGVEGYTF.

This clone was observed many times. This chain's CDR3 is CASTSFGQQINEQFF. The CDR3 bases that were read are TGTGCCAGCACCTCGTTCGGACAGCAGATCAATGAG. The chain has TRBV5-8 and TRBJ2-1; TRBD1 is a possible D gene (6 bases). Read coverage stops 3 residues before the CDR3 terminus; the germline J gene supplies the remainder. Trimming removed 6 bases from V and 6 bases from J, with 19 bases in between. The CDR3 consists of 15 residues. The germline V gene has CDR1 SGHTS and CDR2 YDEGEE.

This clone showed up many times. Partial CDR3 DNA: TGTGCCAGCACCTGGGGCCGACGGGAGGCTGAA. Translated: CASTWGRREAE. The whole CDR3 protein is CASTWGRREAEAFF. This chain joins TRBV12-3 or TRBV12-4 and TRBJ1-1; perhaps TRBD1 as D (5 bases). The sequenced fragment ends 3 residues before the CDR3 boundary, so the rest is inferred from the germline J gene. With 7 bases removed from V and 6 bases from J, the gap between germline ends came to 18 bases. This CDR3 has 14 residues.

This clone was seen repeatedly, ten times or more. The CDR3 end lies 3 residues beyond the end of the read and is filled in from the germline J gene. The chain employs TRBV30 and TRBJ1-6; D gene uncertain. This CDR3 comprises 17 residues. Trimming removed 2 bases from V and 0 bases from J, with 14 bases in between. CDR1 and CDR2 from the germline V gene are GTSNPN and SVGIG (reference sequence). The CDR3 DNA, read in part, is TGTGCCTGGAGTATTGTAGGGTGGGCCTCCTATAATTCACCC. It specifies CAWSIVGWASYNSP. The complete CDR3 reads CAWSIVGWASYNSPLHF. Variable domain in full (rest from reference TRBV30 and TRBJ1-6): SQTIHQWPATLVQPVGSPLSLECTVEGTSNPNLYWYRQAAGRGLQLLFYSVGIGQISSEVPQNLSASRPQDRQFILSSKKLLLSDSGFYLCAWSIVGWASYNSPLHFGNGTRLTVT.

This clone has ten or more counts. Sequencing ends 3 residues short of the CDR3 end; the germline J gene provides the rest. The rearrangement links TRBV7-3 to TRBJ2-1; 8 positions agree with TRBD2. The CDR3 has 15 residues. Germline loops: CDR1 SGHTA, CDR2 FQGTGA. Germline trimming cut 5 bases from V and 7 bases from J; bases unmatched to any gene: 10. The CDR3 sequence is CASSLAGGGRNEQFF. The sequenced CDR3 bases are TGTGCCAGCAGCCTCGCCGGGGGGGGGCGGAATGAG.

Ten or more counts support this clone. The CDR3 end falls 3 residues outside the read, so it is completed with the germline J gene. V gene TRBV7-2 combines with J gene TRBJ1-2; D perhaps matches TRBD1 (6 bases). Trimming removed 6 bases from V and 7 bases from J, with 15 bases in between. The CDR3 is 13 amino acids. Germline CDR1 is SGHTA and CDR2 is FQGNSA. The CDR3 bases that were read are TGTGCCAGCAGACTACAGGGAGTGGGTGGC. Translated, it gives CASRLQGVGG. The entire CDR3 protein is CASRLQGVGGYTF.

This clone occurred many times. Read coverage stops 3 residues before the CDR3 terminus; the germline J gene supplies the remainder. The chain combines TRBV5-1 with TRBJ1-1; 9 bases are shared with TRBD1. The CDR3 sequence is 15 residues long. Trimming took 1 base from V and 6 from J; bases not matched to a gene: 7. Germline CDR1 is SGHRS and CDR2 is YFSETQ. CDR3 DNA (partial): TGCGCCAGCAGCTTGATTCCGGGACAGGGCTCTGAA. It codes for CASSLIPGQGSE. In full, the CDR3 is CASSLIPGQGSEAFF. The full variable domain, rest sourced from reference TRBV5-1 and TRBJ1-1, is KAGVTQTPRYLIKTRGQQVTLSCSPISGHRSVSWYQQTPGQGLQFLFEYFSETQRNKGNFPGRFSGRQFSNSRSEMNVSTLELGDSALYLCASSLIPGQGSEAFFGQGTRLTVV.

Ten or more counts support this clone. A read error may produce the germline difference seen at one junction end. The read gets to within 3 residues of the CDR3 end, and the germline J gene fills in the rest. The rearrangement uses TRBV4-2 and TRBJ2-3, with D perhaps TRBD1 (6 bases). CDR3 length: 13 residues. CDR1 is LGHNA and CDR2 is YNFKEQ in the germline V gene. CDR3 sequence: CASSHQGSDTQYF. CDR3 DNA (partial): TGCGCCAGCAGCCATCAGGGGTCAGATACG.

This clone has ten or more counts. Read coverage stops 3 residues before the CDR3 terminus; the germline J gene supplies the remainder. The rearrangement uses TRBV6-2 or TRBV6-3 and TRBJ1-2, with D unresolved. V was clipped by 8 bases and J by 3 bases, with 10 bases between them. Germline loops: CDR1 MNHEY, CDR2 SVGEGT. This CDR3 is built from 12 residues. Here the CDR3 reads CASAQSDYGYTF. The covered CDR3 bases are TGTGCCAGCGCACAGTCGGACTATGGC.

This clone showed up many times. One junction end does not reproduce the germline sequence, and a read error may be involved. The read halts 3 residues ahead of the CDR3 end, with the missing end drawn from the germline J gene. This sequence joins TRBV4-2 and TRBJ1-4; a weak D match, TRBD1 (5 bases). The CDR3 is 17 amino acids. Germline V gene sequence: CDR1 LGHNA, CDR2 YNFKEQ. The part of the CDR3 DNA that was read is TGCGCCAGCAGCCAAGGGATCGGGCCAACAGGCCGTGAAAAA. The encoded protein is CASSQGIGPTGREK. The complete CDR3 sequence is CASSQGIGPTGREKLFF.

This clone has at least ten counts. The read falls 3 residues short of the CDR3 end, and the missing part is taken from the germline J gene. This chain joins TRBV5-1 and TRBJ1-1; 12 bases line up with TRBD1. The germline V gene encodes CDR1 SGHRS and CDR2 YFSETQ. J was trimmed by 4 bases and V by 4 bases; bases with no gene match: 11. CDR3 length: 17 residues. The CDR3 bases that were read are TGCGCCAGCAGCGCGGGACAGGGGGCCAGGACGAGCACTGAA. This gives the protein CASSAGQGARTSTE. The full CDR3 reads CASSAGQGARTSTEAFF.

This clone has a count of ten or more. The read stops 3 residues short of the end of the CDR3; the missing end is completed from the germline J gene. This chain joins TRBV7-2 and TRBJ1-2; possibly TRBD1 for D (5 bases). Trimming took off 5 bases at V and 0 bases at J, with 13 bases between the two ends. Germline V lookup: CDR1 SGHTA, CDR2 FQGNSA. The CDR3 contains 15 residues. The CDR3: CASSLSGRANYGYTF. CDR3 DNA, as far as it was read: TGTGCCAGCAGCCTCTCGGGCAGGGCTAACTATGGC.

The sample holds many counts of this clone. From the germline J gene comes the end of the CDR3, since the read stops 3 residues before it. The chain is built from TRBV11-2 and TRBJ2-7, with D possibly matching TRBD1 (7 bases). The CDR3 extends over 13 amino acids. The ends were cut back, 6 bases at V and 1 base at J, with 10 bases in the middle. Germline V gene data show CDR1 as SGHAT and CDR2 as FQNNGV. CDR3 DNA, as far as it was read: TGTGCCAGCAGTGCGGGACAGTCCTACGAG. Its protein product is CASSAGQSYE. In full, the CDR3 reads CASSAGQSYEQYF.

Remarks on this clone: Coverage ceases 3 residues before the CDR3 finishes, and the germline J gene fills in the end. The gene calls are TRBV10-2 and TRBJ1-6; TRBD1 might be the D (5 bases). V was shortened by 6 bases and J by 9 bases, with 12 bases between the two germline ends. Germline loops: CDR1 WSHSY, CDR2 SAAADI. CDR3 length equals 13 residues. CDR3 loop: CASRVGEISPLHF. The covered CDR3 bases are TGCGCCAGCAGAGTAGGGGAAATTTCACCC.

Ten or more counts support this clone. One junction end does not reproduce the germline sequence, and a read error may be involved. The CDR3 goes on 3 residues after the read ends, and that part is filled in from the germline J gene. The V and J genes are TRBV4-2 and TRBJ1-4; weak D call: TRBD1 (5 bases). The length of the CDR3 is 16 residues. The germline gives CDR1 LGHNA, CDR2 YNFKEQ. The CDR3 bases that were read are TGCGCCAGCAGCCAAACGGGGGGTGCAACTAATGAAAAA. The encoded protein is CASSQTGGATNEK. The CDR3 as a whole reads CASSQTGGATNEKLFF.

In its sample, this clone was seen many times. The DNA ends 3 residues before the CDR3 does, and the rest of the CDR3 is filled in from the germline J gene. The rearrangement links TRBV29-1 to TRBJ1-1, with 10 nucleotides matching TRBD1. The germline CDR1 and CDR2 sequences are SQVTM and ANQGSEA. The length of the CDR3 is 13 residues. V lost 7 bases, J lost 5 bases, and 7 bases stayed unmatched. The CDR3 protein is CSARDRGRTEAFF. The part of the CDR3 DNA that was read is TGCAGCGCCAGGGACAGGGGAAGGACTGAA.

This clone appeared many times. The observed sequence ends 3 residues before the CDR3 terminus, with the missing tail filled in from the germline J gene. V is TRBV20-1 and J is TRBJ2-7, with D perhaps TRBD1 (5 bases). The V gene lost 3 bases and the J gene lost 2 bases, with 11 bases spanning the gap. CDR3 length equals 13 residues. Germline CDR1 is DFQATT and CDR2 is SNEGSKA (reference sequence). The CDR3 DNA, read in part, is TGCAGTGCTAGGGGGCGAGAGACCTACGAG. Its protein is CSARGRETYE. The full CDR3 sequence reads CSARGRETYEQYF.

Many counts were recorded for this clone. Read coverage stops 3 residues before the CDR3 terminus; the germline J gene supplies the remainder. The rearrangement joins TRBV5-1 to TRBJ1-3; TRBD1 matches at 7 bases. With V trimmed by 4 bases and J by 4 bases, 11 bases remained unmatched. The germline V gene has CDR1 SGHRS and CDR2 YFSETQ. The CDR3 runs to 16 residues. This CDR3 reads CASSTSWTGGGNTIYF. CDR3 DNA (partial): TGCGCCAGCAGCACCTCATGGACAGGCGGGGGAAACACC.

This clone was seen ten or more times. The read halts 3 residues ahead of the CDR3 end, with the missing end drawn from the germline J gene. This rearrangement joins TRBV7-9 to TRBJ2-5; no clear D gene. Germline CDR1 SEHNR, CDR2 FQNEAQ (reference sequence). The CDR3 loop spans 12 amino acids. The V end lost 5 bases, the J end lost 5 bases, and 9 bases lay between the germline ends. CDR3 in amino acids: CASSHGQETQYF. The sequenced part of the CDR3 DNA is TGTGCCAGCAGCCATGGGCAGGAGACC.

On this clone: The CDR3 end lies 3 residues beyond the end of the read and is filled in from the germline J gene. This chain links TRBV6-2 or TRBV6-3 with TRBJ1-2; a possible D gene is TRBD1 (5 bases). The CDR3 contains 14 residues. Germline lookup yields CDR1 MNHEY and CDR2 SVGEGT. The sequenced part of the CDR3 DNA is TGTGCCAGCAGGGGGCTAGCGGTGACCTACGAC. This translates into CASRGLAVTYD. The full CDR3 reads CASRGLAVTYDYTF.